This T cell receptor beta chain appears in the sequencing data of a study of T cell responses to AZD1222 COVID-19 vaccine. Findings and caveats of the study: At baseline, just a handful of AZD1222 recipients tested seropositive. Targets within unmutated variant regions were reportedly found for nearly half of spike-specific TCRs.

Repertoires were generated with immunoSEQ multiplex PCR, while TCRdb's copy carries only in-frame clones and drops some. Of some 150,000 clones in the sample, approximately 90% were seen once. Concerning this clone itself: Its specificity is unknown.

Pooling covered second doses at about 4 or about 12 weeks. Trimming removed 4 bases from V and 2 bases from J; junction bases left unmatched: 5. This CDR3 region has 16 residues. CDR1 is LGHDT, CDR2 YNNKEL, per germline (reference sequence). The V and J genes are TRBV3-1 (or the pseudogene TRBV3-2) and TRBJ2-1, with TRBD2 matching 10 bases. Sequenced material: peripheral blood, taken 28 days after the second AZD1222 dose. This clonotype was obtained from an adult who received the AZD1222 COVID-19 vaccine. CDR3 sequence reads: CASSPIAGGPYNEQFF. DNA for the CDR3: TGTGCCAGCAGCCCAATAGCGGGGGGTCCCTACAATGAGCAGTTCTTC.